This T cell receptor beta chain was obtained from a study of identical twins. Each CDR3 protein gets one entry after TCRdb re-called the 5' RACE reads with MiXCR. The top ten hold 0.25% to 0.3% of the sample, which has some 1,700,000 distinct CDR3 sequences, around 33% seen once. Germline V CDR1 and CDR2: SGHRS, YFSETQ. The CDR3 runs 16 residues. Trimming stripped 4 bases from V and 5 bases from J, with 16 bases between. The gene calls are TRBV5-1 and TRBJ1-6; maybe TRBD1 (5 bases). This TCR derives from a newborn girl in good health. Source material: cord blood. In DNA, the CDR3 is TGCGCCAGCAGCCCTCTAGGGGTAGAGAATAATTCACCCCTCCACTTT. Translation gives CASSPLGVENNSPLHF.